This TCR beta chain came from a study of beta chain features in type 1 diabetes. The investigators reverse transcribed all of the isolated RNA, so they sequenced expressed TCRB transcripts. Sequenced by immunoSEQ multiplex PCR; TCRdb stores in-frame clones only, minus some. This table has 500,000 to 700,000 clones, roughly 16% appearing once. CDR3 size: 13 residues. Trimming took 1 base from V and 1 from J, leaving 5 bases between them. CDR1 and CDR2 from the germline V gene are SGHTA and FQGNSA. Comment on this clone: Within the sample, other DNA sequences also encode this same CDR3.

Purity (above 95%) was reached by all sorted populations. The J gene is TRBJ2-7, the V gene TRBV7-2; D gene unclear. The sequence came from a man aged 18 to 30 in good health. The sample comprised naive CD4+ T cells from blood. CDR3 nucleotides: TGTGCCAGCAGCTTAGTTAGTTCCTACGAGCAGTACTTC. This codes for CASSLVSSYEQYF.